This TCR beta chain is from a study of low-dose radiotherapy and immunotherapy resistance in tumors. Time point: after trial treatment. Treatment reported: LDRT plus nivolumab, ipilimumab, low-dose cyclophosphamide and aspirin (RACIN trial). Priming of first-strand cDNA relied on TRAV- and TRBV-specific primers (covering alpha and beta chains). Amplification, which lasted 20 PCR cycles, used a constant-region primer and V-primer adapter to amplify TCRs. After the mRNA was isolated, it was amplified using in vitro transcription. TCRdb redid the calling of the reads with MiXCR, one entry per CDR3 protein. The sample comprises about 84,000 distinct CDR3 sequences, 15% to 20% of which are singletons, and 1.3% to 1.5% rests with the top ten. CDR1 is SGHTA, CDR2 FQGNSA, per germline. The CDR3 loop spans 14 amino acids. V lost 3 bases and J lost 2, with 8 bases in between.

The rearrangement uses TRBV7-2 and TRBJ2-1; no clear D. Source: PBMCs, taken after low-dose radiotherapy plus immunotherapy. The TCR comes from a male donor with prostate cancer. The CDR3 region is CASSFYGTYNEQFF. CDR3 nucleotides: TGTGCCAGCAGCTTCTACGGTACCTACAATGAGCAGTTCTTC. Full variable domain (outside the CDR3, taken from reference TRBV7-2 and TRBJ2-1): GAGVSQSPSNKVTEKGKDVELRCDPISGHTALYWYRQSLGQGLEFLIYFQGNSAPDKSGLPSDRFSAERTGGSVSTLTIQRTQQEDSAVYLCASSFYGTYNEQFFGPGTRLTVL.